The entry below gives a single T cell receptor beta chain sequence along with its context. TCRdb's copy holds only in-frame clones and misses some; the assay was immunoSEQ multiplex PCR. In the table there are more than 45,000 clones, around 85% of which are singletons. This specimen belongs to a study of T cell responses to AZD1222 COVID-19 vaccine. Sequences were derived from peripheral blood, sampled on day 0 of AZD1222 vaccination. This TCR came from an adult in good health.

In nucleotides, the CDR3 is TGTGCCAGCAGCTCCCTCAAGAGGCAGGGCTATGGCTACACCTTC. Translated: CASSSLKRQGYGYTF. The chain joins TRBV11-2 to TRBJ1-2, with D possibly matching TRBD1 (5 bases). The germline gives CDR1 SGHAT, CDR2 FQNNGV. V lost 4 bases and J 4 bases, leaving 16 bases between the germline ends. The CDR3 spans 15 residues.